These 11 T cell receptor beta chains were sequenced from one sample in a study of Ad26.COV2.S vaccination and SARS-CoV-2 variants. The protocol was immunoSEQ multiplex PCR, while the TCRdb copy is restricted to in-frame clones and leaves out a portion. The sample has 300,000 to 450,000 clones; about 91% are singletons. Source: peripheral blood, taken after recovery from COVID-19. The receptors here all came from a human donor who had recovered from COVID-19.

This chain joins TRBV5-6 and TRBJ1-4, with TRBD1 matching 9 bases. V gave up 4 bases and J gave up 8 bases; unmatched junction bases: 6. The CDR3 spans 14 residues. CDR1 SGHDT and CDR2 YYEEEE come from the germline V gene. CDR3 sequence: CASSAGTGSEKLFF. The CDR3 bases are TGTGCCAGCAGCGCCGGGACAGGGAGCGAAAAACTGTTTTTT.

V usage is TRBV4-2 and J usage is TRBJ1-5; no definite D call. The CDR3 covers 14 residues. Trimming shortened V by 2 bases and J by 4 bases, and 9 bases separated the two germline ends. Germline-derived CDR1 and CDR2 are LGHNA and YNFKEQ. CDR3 in amino acids: CASSQQRGNQPQHF. Written as DNA, the CDR3 is TGTGCCAGCAGCCAACAGAGAGGAAATCAGCCCCAGCATTTT.

The V gene is TRBV7-2, the J gene TRBJ2-7, with D hard to call. Germline CDR1 is SGHTA and CDR2 is FQGNSA. This CDR3 spans 13 amino acids. V was shortened by 0 bases and J by 5 bases, with 8 bases between the two germline ends. This CDR3 reads CASSLASRDEQYF. The CDR3 DNA reads TGTGCCAGCAGCTTAGCGTCGCGAGACGAGCAGTACTTC.

This rearrangement joins TRBV9 to TRBJ2-7, with D perhaps matching TRBD1 or TRBD2 (7 bases each). In germline, CDR1 is SGDLS, CDR2 YYNGEE. The V gene lost 2 bases and the J gene lost 2 bases, with 14 bases spanning the gap. The CDR3 sequence is 15 residues long. The CDR3 loop reads CASSVGEGATYEQYF. In DNA form, the CDR3 reads TGTGCCAGCAGCGTTGGGGAGGGGGCTACCTACGAGCAGTACTTC.

The chain carries TRBV9 and TRBJ1-2; 9 bases map to TRBD1. V lost 3 bases, J lost 2 bases, and 17 bases stayed unmatched. This CDR3 contains 19 residues. Germline lookup yields CDR1 SGDLS and CDR2 YYNGEE. The CDR3 region has the DNA TGTGCCAGCAGCGGAACATTCCGGGACAGGGAAGGTTTAAACTATGGCTACACCTTC. Translation gives CASSGTFRDREGLNYGYTF.

The gene calls are TRBV2 and TRBJ1-2; D remains unclear. CDR1 SNHLY and CDR2 FYNNEI come from the germline V gene. Trimming shortened V by 10 bases and J by 2 bases, and 11 bases separated the two germline ends. The CDR3 covers 12 residues. The DNA of the CDR3 is TGTGCCACCTGGGCGGGGAACTATGGCTACACCTTC. Protein: CATWAGNYGYTF.

This chain connects TRBV2 to TRBJ1-3; possible D gene TRBD1, 6 bases. Trimming stripped 4 bases from V and 2 bases from J, with 9 bases between. The CDR3 has 14 residues. CDR1 is SNHLY and CDR2 is FYNNEI in the germline V gene. CDR3 protein: CASSGGGAGNTIYF. The CDR3 nucleotides read TGTGCCAGCAGTGGAGGGGGAGCTGGAAACACCATATATTTT.

The rearrangement links TRBV19 to TRBJ2-1; 8 bases are a match to TRBD1. Germline-derived CDR1 and CDR2 are LNHDA and SQIVND (reference sequence). With 8 bases clipped from V and 4 bases from J, the junction kept 13 bases outside the gene matches. The CDR3 loop spans 16 amino acids. This CDR3 reads CASGTGGGPPYNEQFF. The CDR3 DNA is TGTGCCAGTGGAACAGGGGGAGGTCCACCTTACAATGAGCAGTTCTTC.

This rearrangement joins TRBV6-6 to TRBJ1-6; tentative D call: TRBD1 (5 bases). The germline gives CDR1 MNHNY, CDR2 SVGAGI (reference sequence). The ends were cut back, 10 bases at V and 6 bases at J, with 19 bases in the middle. The CDR3 is 15 amino acids. The DNA of the CDR3 is TGTGCCATCAAACAGGAGGTCGGTATTAATTCACCCCTCCACTTT. Encoded protein: CAIKQEVGINSPLHF.

This sequence joins TRBV5-1 and TRBJ1-6; D is undetermined. CDR3 size: 17 residues. From germline, CDR1 is SGHRS and CDR2 YFSETQ. Trimming cost V 2 bases and J 5 bases, with 17 bases left between them. Written as DNA, the CDR3 is TGCGCCAGCAGCTTAGGTTCGGGAAGTTCTAATAATTCACCCCTCCACTTT. Amino acids: CASSLGSGSSNNSPLHF.

As for this clone: The sample has other DNA sequences that encode this CDR3 too. The rearrangement joins TRBV12-3 or TRBV12-4 to TRBJ1-6; no firm D call. The CDR3 loop spans 13 amino acids. V dropped 1 base and J dropped 9 bases, with 7 bases sitting between them. The CDR3 loop reads CASSLGLGSPLHF. CDR3 nucleotides: TGTGCCAGCAGTTTAGGGTTGGGTTCACCCCTCCACTTT.